A single sample is the source of the 9 T cell receptor beta chains below, sequenced in a study of cytomegalovirus exposure and HLA in healthy donors. Primers included in the PCR were 60 Vbeta and 13 Jbeta primers. Clones were read by immunoSEQ multiplex PCR, and TCRdb kept only the in-frame ones, dropping some. The sample has 110,000 to 150,000 clones; 74% are singletons. What was sequenced was PBMCs. The receptors were sampled from a man aged 18-30 years in good health and CMV-seropositive.

This clone was recorded a few times. CDR3 sequence: CASSQDGANSPLHF. The CDR3 DNA is TGTGCCAGCAGCCAAGATGGGGCCAATTCACCCCTCCACTTT. This chain uses TRBV4-2 with TRBJ1-6; D might be TRBD1 (5 bases). CDR1 is LGHNA, CDR2 YNFKEQ, per germline. With 0 bases removed from V and 7 bases from J, the gap between germline ends came to 7 bases. The CDR3 extends over 14 amino acids.

This chain uses TRBV13 with TRBJ2-2, with 7 bases identical to TRBD1. The J segment lost 2 bases and the V segment lost 0 bases, leaving 6 bases of the junction unmatched. In germline, CDR1 is PRHDT, CDR2 FYEKMQ (reference sequence). The CDR3 contains 17 residues. The CDR3 DNA is TGTGCCAGCAGCTTAGGCCCCGGGACAGTAAACACCGGGGAGCTGTTTTTT. It specifies CASSLGPGTVNTGELFF.

The chain carries TRBV28 and TRBJ2-2, with D possibly matching TRBD2 (5 bases). V was cut by 10 bases and J by 1 base, with 16 bases left in between. In germline, CDR1 is MDHEN, CDR2 SYDVKM. The CDR3 loop spans 15 amino acids. The DNA for the CDR3 is TGTGCCACCAACGGGATAAGGCAGAACACCGGGGAGCTGTTTTTT. This sequence encodes CATNGIRQNTGELFF.

The chain combines TRBV6-1 with TRBJ2-7, with 7 nucleotides matching TRBD2. The CDR3 covers 15 residues. Germline values: CDR1 MNHNS, CDR2 SASEGT. V shed 2 bases and J 2 bases; nucleotides not matched to a gene: 6. CDR3 coding DNA: TGTGCCAGCAGTGAAATGGCTAGCGGCCCCTACGAGCAGTACTTC. This sequence encodes CASSEMASGPYEQYF.

The V call is TRBV12-5, the J call TRBJ2-4; 10 nucleotides align to TRBD2. Germline V CDR1 and CDR2: LGHNT, FRNRAP. This CDR3 contains 18 residues. V gave up 7 bases and J gave up 0 bases; unmatched junction bases: 12. CDR3 in DNA: TGTGCTAGTGTTCGGAAAGCGGGGGGGCCTCTAGCCAAAAACATTCAGTACTTC. Amino acids: CASVRKAGGPLAKNIQYF.

The rearrangement uses TRBV5-1 and TRBJ1-3; the D is unclear. The V end lost 0 bases, the J end lost 7 bases, and 14 bases lay between the germline ends. Germline V gene sequence: CDR1 SGHRS, CDR2 YFSETQ. This CDR3 region has 15 residues. This CDR3 reads CASSLAASAWNTIYF. CDR3 coding DNA: TGCGCCAGCAGCTTGGCCGCGTCCGCGTGGAACACCATATATTTT.

The CDR3 sequence is CASRYEQGLLYGYTF. CDR3 DNA sequence: TGTGCCAGCAGGTACGAACAGGGGCTCCTCTATGGCTACACCTTC. The chain carries TRBV5-6 and TRBJ1-2; 7 bases are a match to TRBD1. CDR3 length: 15 amino acids. Germline V gene data show CDR1 as SGHDT and CDR2 as YYEEEE. V gave up 5 bases and J gave up 4 bases; unmatched junction bases: 11.

This clone is a singleton in its sample. Additional DNA sequences in this sample encode the identical CDR3. The chain is built from TRBV11-2 and TRBJ2-3; 10 bases match TRBD2. The CDR3 is made up of 15 amino acids. V shed 1 base and J 4 bases; nucleotides not matched to a gene: 2. The V gene's germline CDR1 is SGHAT and CDR2 FQNNGV. The CDR3 region is CASSLASGGADTQYF. DNA of the CDR3: TGTGCCAGCAGCTTAGCCAGCGGGGGGGCAGATACGCAGTATTTT. Complete variable domain (other parts from reference TRBV11-2 and TRBJ2-3): EAGVAQSPRYKIIEKRQSVAFWCNPISGHATLYWYQQILGQGPKLLIQFQNNGVVDDSQLPKDRFSAERLKGVDSTLKIQPAKLEDSAVYLCASSLASGGADTQYFGPGTRLTVL.

The rearrangement uses TRBV30 and TRBJ1-4, with 7 bases that match TRBD1. V shed 5 bases, J shed 2 bases, and the junction held 5 bases outside the gene matches. The germline V gene has CDR1 GTSNPN and CDR2 SVGIG (reference sequence). This CDR3 contains 14 residues. The CDR3 is CAWALTGTNEKLFF. The CDR3 DNA is TGTGCCTGGGCGTTGACAGGGACTAATGAAAAACTGTTTTTT. Full variable domain (missing parts from reference TRBV30 and TRBJ1-4): SQTIHQWPATLVQPVGSPLSLECTVEGTSNPNLYWYRQAAGRGLQLLFYSVGIGQISSEVPQNLSASRPQDRQFILSSKKLLLSDSGFYLCAWALTGTNEKLFFGSGTQLSVL.